This TCR beta chain comes out of a study of T cells after yellow fever vaccination. Notes on this clonotype: Its specificity is unknown.

Study-level points and caveats: The booster saw the reappearance of most primary-vaccination clones (about 95% CD4, about 90% CD8).

For TCR, cDNA came from 5'RACE template switching, which added a universal primer site and UMIs. TCRdb re-derived calls from the 5' RACE reads in MiXCR, one entry per CDR3 protein. In the table there are around 250,000 distinct CDR3 sequences, around 7% of which are singletons. The receptor was isolated from a man younger than 45 who received the YFV17D yellow fever vaccine. The starting material was CD4+ T cells sorted from PBMCs, obtained 15 days after the yellow fever booster vaccination.

The CDR3 is CSARGGVGREQYF. In nucleotides, the CDR3 is TGCAGTGCTAGAGGGGGGGTGGGTCGAGAGCAGTACTTC. The rearrangement joins TRBV20-1 to TRBJ2-7; possibly TRBD2 for D (6 bases). The germline gives CDR1 DFQATT, CDR2 SNEGSKA (reference sequence). The CDR3 length is 13 residues. V dropped 1 base and J dropped 7 bases, with 14 bases sitting between them.